This is a list of T cell receptor beta chains from one sample in a study of shared T cell receptors in the human thymus. Method: immunoSEQ multiplex PCR; TCRdb's copy keeps in-frame clones and lacks some. The sample carries approximately 660,000 clones, approximately 88% recorded once. This sample was also put to use in a study of human thymus T cells.

Input material: thymocytes. These TCRs come from a boy under three years old with a congenital heart defect. Both conserved end residues are part of each CDR3. The order of the fields is V gene, D gene, J gene, clone size, CDR3 DNA, CDR3 protein. A D gene is named only where the DNA matches it firmly. Not all rows give a size; the values are once, few, many and, for expanded clones, a class.

V: TRBV5-4
D: -
J: TRBJ1-2
size: -
DNA: TGTGCCAGTAGCTCCAGACTGAATGGCTACACCTTC
CDR3: CASSSRLNGYTF

V: TRBV18
D: TRBD1
J: TRBJ2-3
size: -
DNA: TGTGCCAGCTCCCCCGGGACAGGGGGCATTATCGCGGGAGGGCAGCAGTATTTT
CDR3: CASSPGTGGIIAGGQQYF

V: TRBV6-6
D: -
J: TRBJ1-1
size: -
DNA: TGTGCCAGCAGTTACGACAGCCACCCGCTTAAAGCTTTCTTT
CDR3: CASSYDSHPLKAFF

V: TRBV4-1
D: TRBD2
J: TRBJ2-7
size: -
DNA: TGCGCCAGCAGCCTACGACCCGATGCTAGCGGGAGAATCGAGCAGTACTTC
CDR3: CASSLRPDASGRIEQYF

V: TRBV7-2
D: -
J: TRBJ2-3
size: -
DNA: TGTGCCAGCAGCTTAGGTTGGGCCGACTACCTAAGCACAGATACGCAGTATTTT
CDR3: CASSLGWADYLSTDTQYF

V: TRBV18
D: TRBD1
J: TRBJ1-2
size: -
DNA: TGTGCCAGCTCACTGGCGGGAAGGGGGCATGGCTACACCTTC
CDR3: CASSLAGRGHGYTF

V: TRBV30
D: TRBD1
J: TRBJ1-3
size: -
DNA: TGTGCCCGCACGGACAGGGGGGCTGGAAACACCATATATTTT
CDR3: CARTDRGAGNTIYF

V: TRBV7-9
D: TRBD2
J: TRBJ2-1
size: -
DNA: TGTGCCAGCAGCTTAGCGGGAGGGCCCTACAATGAGCAGTTCTTC
CDR3: CASSLAGGPYNEQFF

V: TRBV30
D: TRBD1
J: TRBJ1-2
size: -
DNA: TGTGCCTTTTCCTTGACAGGGGGCTGGGATGGCTACACCTTC
CDR3: CAFSLTGGWDGYTF

V: TRBV7-9
D: -
J: TRBJ1-4
size: -
DNA: TGTGCCACCACCCCGGGGGATCCCTCCCTAAGGGAAAAACTGTTTTTT
CDR3: CATTPGDPSLREKLFF

V: TRBV19
D: -
J: TRBJ2-1
size: -
DNA: TGTGCCAGTAGTATGGCCACCCGAACCTACAATGAGCAGTTCTTC
CDR3: CASSMATRTYNEQFF

V: TRBV5-1
D: -
J: TRBJ2-7
size: -
DNA: TGCGCCAGCAGATTTGGCTATACCGGGACTGCGACTAGCTACGAGCAGTACTTC
CDR3: CASRFGYTGTATSYEQYF

V: TRBV6-7
D: -
J: TRBJ1-2
size: -
DNA: TGTGCCAACTGGTCCCGGGACATCAATCCGTATGGCTACACCTTC
CDR3: CANWSRDINPYGYTF

V: TRBV15
D: TRBD2
J: TRBJ2-3
size: -
DNA: TGTGCCACCAGCAGAGATCGCCAACTAGCGGGAGCCCCCTGCACAGATACGCAGTATTTT
CDR3: CATSRDRQLAGAPCTDTQYF

V: TRBV28
D: TRBD2
J: TRBJ2-1
size: once
DNA: TGTGCCAGCCAACGTAGCGGGAGGCGCTCCTACAATGAGCAGTTCTTC
CDR3: CASQRSGRRSYNEQFF

V: TRBV4-3
D: TRBD2
J: TRBJ2-3
size: -
DNA: TGCGCCAGCAGCAGAGGACTAGCGGGAGGGCTCACAGATACGCAGTATTTT
CDR3: CASSRGLAGGLTDTQYF

V: TRBV7-3
D: TRBD1
J: TRBJ1-2
size: -
DNA: TGTGCCAGCAGCCTGGGACAGAACACAACTAACTATGGCTACACCTTC
CDR3: CASSLGQNTTNYGYTF

V: TRBV10-3
D: TRBD2
J: TRBJ2-1
size: -
DNA: TGTGCCATCAGTGAGTCGCCCAGGGCTAGCGGGAGGAATGAGCAGTTCTTC
CDR3: CAISESPRASGRNEQFF

V: TRBV4-3
D: -
J: TRBJ1-2
size: -
DNA: TGCGCCAGCAGCCCATTTGTCGGGAGGGGCTATGGCTACACCTTC
CDR3: CASSPFVGRGYGYTF

V: TRBV7-9
D: TRBD2
J: TRBJ2-5
size: -
DNA: TGTGCCAGCAGCTCCCTCCCCTACAGGCGGGGGGCAGAGACCCAGTACTTC
CDR3: CASSSLPYRRGAETQYF

V: TRBV5-1
D: TRBD1
J: TRBJ2-3
size: -
DNA: TGCGCCAGCAGCTTGAGGGACAGGGCCCTAGATACGCAGTATTTT
CDR3: CASSLRDRALDTQYF

V: TRBV11-2
D: TRBD2
J: TRBJ2-3
size: -
DNA: TGTGCCAGCAGCTTAGGGGGGACTAGCGTCCCGACAGATACGCAGTATTTT
CDR3: CASSLGGTSVPTDTQYF

V: TRBV5-6
D: -
J: TRBJ2-1
size: -
DNA: TGTGCCAGCAGGGGGGCGCAAAGGGGAAATGAGCAGTTCTTC
CDR3: CASRGAQRGNEQFF

V: TRBV5-1
D: -
J: TRBJ2-1
size: -
DNA: TGCGCCAGCAGCTTGGGGCACCCAACCAGCTACAATGAGCAGTTCTTC
CDR3: CASSLGHPTSYNEQFF

V: TRBV10-2
D: TRBD1
J: TRBJ1-2
size: -
DNA: TGCGCCAGCAGACCCATGACAGGGAACTATGGCTACACCTTC
CDR3: CASRPMTGNYGYTF

V: TRBV6-1
D: -
J: TRBJ2-3
size: -
DNA: TGTGCCAGCAGCCACACCAGGGATGGCACAGATACGCAGTATTTT
CDR3: CASSHTRDGTDTQYF

V: TRBV5-4
D: TRBD1
J: TRBJ1-2
size: few
DNA: TGTGCCAGCAGCTTGGCTCAGGGGGCTGGCTACACCTTC
CDR3: CASSLAQGAGYTF

V: TRBV11-2
D: TRBD2
J: TRBJ2-1
size: once
DNA: TGTGCCAGCCAGCGGGACCCTTACAATGAGCAGTTCTTC
CDR3: CASQRDPYNEQFF

V: TRBV5-3
D: -
J: TRBJ1-2
size: -
DNA: TGTGCCAGAAGCTTTGCAGGGGAAGGCTACACCTTC
CDR3: CARSFAGEGYTF

V: TRBV4-3
D: -
J: TRBJ2-7
size: -
DNA: TGCGCCAGCAGCCAAGATCGAACGGACTCGGTCGAGCAGTACTTC
CDR3: CASSQDRTDSVEQYF

V: TRBV7-2
D: TRBD1
J: TRBJ1-5
size: few
DNA: TGTGCCAGCAGCTTATCATTACAGGGGAATCAGCCCCAGCATTTT
CDR3: CASSLSLQGNQPQHF

V: TRBV10-1
D: TRBD1
J: TRBJ2-3
size: -
DNA: TGCGCCAGCAGTGATACTTTCCGGGACAGTTCTAGCACAGATACGCAGTATTTT
CDR3: CASSDTFRDSSSTDTQYF

V: TRBV6-4
D: TRBD2
J: TRBJ2-1
size: -
DNA: TGTGCCAGCAGCGCAGCGGGGGACAATGAGCAGTTCTTC
CDR3: CASSAAGDNEQFF

V: TRBV4-3
D: TRBD1
J: TRBJ1-2
size: -
DNA: TGCGCCAGCAGCCAACGGAACCGGGACAGGGGGGGCTATGGCTACACCTTC
CDR3: CASSQRNRDRGGYGYTF

V: TRBV2
D: TRBD2
J: TRBJ2-1
size: -
DNA: TGTGCCACCTCATACGGGGAGGGGACTGAGCAGTTCTTC
CDR3: CATSYGEGTEQFF

V: TRBV7-9
D: TRBD2
J: TRBJ2-5
size: -
DNA: TGTGCCAGCAGTACTTCTAGCGGGAGGCTTCAAGAGACCCAGTACTTC
CDR3: CASSTSSGRLQETQYF

V: TRBV25-1
D: -
J: TRBJ1-5
size: -
DNA: TGTGCCAGCAGTGAGGTTCAGGGAGGATATAGCAATCAGCCCCAGCATTTT
CDR3: CASSEVQGGYSNQPQHF

V: TRBV15
D: -
J: TRBJ2-7
size: -
DNA: TGTGCCACCAGCAGAGCGAAGGGTCAGGGGAGCTCCTACGAGCAGTACTTC
CDR3: CATSRAKGQGSSYEQYF

V: TRBV15
D: TRBD2
J: TRBJ2-5
size: -
DNA: TGTGCCACCAGCAGAGTGGAGCGGGAGGGCCTGGCAGAGACCCAGTACTTC
CDR3: CATSRVEREGLAETQYF

V: TRBV13
D: TRBD1
J: TRBJ2-7
size: -
DNA: TGTGCCAGCAGCCTCCGGGGACAGGGCCTTTGGGAGCAGTACTTC
CDR3: CASSLRGQGLWEQYF

V: TRBV2
D: TRBD2
J: TRBJ2-1
size: -
DNA: TGTGCCAGCAGTGAAGCGCCCGGGGGCGCGGGGAGAGCGGGAGGCAATGAGCAGTTCTTC
CDR3: CASSEAPGGAGRAGGNEQFF

V: TRBV6-6
D: -
J: TRBJ2-2
size: -
DNA: TGTGCCAGCAGACCAGGCACCGGGGAGCTGTTTTTT
CDR3: CASRPGTGELFF

V: TRBV13
D: TRBD1
J: TRBJ1-1
size: -
DNA: TGTGCCAGCAGCTTAGAACAGGGGGGGACTGAAGCTTTCTTT
CDR3: CASSLEQGGTEAFF

V: TRBV4-3
D: TRBD1
J: TRBJ2-1
size: few
DNA: TGCGCCAGCAGCCGAGCGGGACAGGGTATCGACAATGAGCAGTTCTTC
CDR3: CASSRAGQGIDNEQFF

V: TRBV4-3
D: TRBD2
J: TRBJ2-1
size: -
DNA: TGCGCCAGCAGCCAAGAAACTAGCGGGCACGATATTGCCTCCTACAATGAGCAGTTCTTC
CDR3: CASSQETSGHDIASYNEQFF

V: TRBV7-2
D: TRBD1
J: TRBJ2-7
size: -
DNA: TGTGCCAGCAGCACCCGGGACAGGGAATACCCCTACGAGCAGTACTTC
CDR3: CASSTRDREYPYEQYF

V: TRBV5-4
D: TRBD1
J: TRBJ1-2
size: few
DNA: TGTGCCAGCAGCCCGGACAGGGTAGAAGCTAACTATGGCTACACCTTC
CDR3: CASSPDRVEANYGYTF

V: TRBV21-1
D: -
J: TRBJ2-3
size: -
DNA: TGTGCCAGCAGCACCAAGCGTGGCCCTATGTCCGATACGCAGTATTTT
CDR3: CASSTKRGPMSDTQYF

V: TRBV7-2
D: TRBD1
J: TRBJ1-2
size: once
DNA: TGTGCCAGCAGCCAACAGGGGCCGCAATTCTATGGCTACACCTTC
CDR3: CASSQQGPQFYGYTF

V: TRBV19
D: TRBD1
J: TRBJ2-5
size: -
DNA: TGTGCCAGTAGTATAGGTGGACAGGGGGCGCGGGAGACCCAGTACTTC
CDR3: CASSIGGQGARETQYF

V: TRBV7-9
D: -
J: TRBJ2-3
size: -
DNA: TGTGCCAGCAGCCTATTAGCGGAGGGGAATAGCCCCCCCACAGATACGCAGTATTTT
CDR3: CASSLLAEGNSPPTDTQYF